Below, 22 T cell receptor beta chains from the same sample are listed, as sequenced in a study of blood T cell repertoires in COVID-19. Assay used: immunoSEQ multiplex PCR; TCRdb lists only in-frame clones, some missing. The sample records roughly 300,000 clones, about 93% being singletons. What was sequenced was PBMCs or T cells enriched from blood (not recorded which). The receptors stem from a woman aged 25 to 39 who had recovered from COVID-19.

V and J are TRBV10-3 and TRBJ2-5; 9 bases align to TRBD1. V lost 10 bases, J lost 5 bases, and 8 bases stayed unmatched. CDR3 length equals 13 residues. Germline-derived CDR1 and CDR2 are ENHRY and SYGVKD. The CDR3 nucleotides read TGTGCCACCCGACAGGGGGATCGGGAGACCCAGTACTTC. Amino acid sequence: CATRQGDRETQYF.

In regard to this clone: Other DNA sequences in the sample encode the same CDR3. The V gene is TRBV5-4, the J gene TRBJ2-3; D not resolved. In germline, CDR1 is SGHNT, CDR2 YYREEE (reference sequence). This CDR3 comprises 12 residues. Trimming took 4 bases from V and 3 from J, leaving 6 bases between them. CDR3 amino acids: CASSPSTDTQYF. The CDR3 nucleotides are TGTGCCAGCAGCCCGAGTACAGATACGCAGTATTTT.

The CDR3 protein is CASSLVGQGLNQPQHF. The CDR3 region has the DNA TGTGCCAGCAGCTTAGTGGGTCAGGGGCTGAATCAGCCCCAGCATTTT. The V and J genes are TRBV7-9 and TRBJ1-5, with D possibly matching TRBD1 (6 bases). The V gene lost 1 base and the J gene lost 4 bases, with 14 bases spanning the gap. Germline-derived CDR1 and CDR2 are SEHNR and FQNEAQ (reference sequence). This CDR3 is built from 16 residues.

The chain is built from TRBV5-1 and TRBJ2-2, with 9 bases lining up with TRBD2. The ends lost 0 bases at V and 5 bases at J; junction bases unmatched: 5. This CDR3 is built from 16 residues. Germline assignment: CDR1 SGHRS and CDR2 YFSETQ. The DNA for the CDR3 is TGCGCCAGCAGCTTGGGAGGAGCGGGAGGTACCGGGGAGCTGTTTTTT. Translation: CASSLGGAGGTGELFF.

This sequence joins TRBV9 and TRBJ2-3, with 14 bases aligning to TRBD2. The V gene's germline CDR1 is SGDLS and CDR2 YYNGEE. CDR3 length equals 20 residues. The J segment lost 0 bases and the V segment lost 0 bases, leaving 9 bases of the junction unmatched. CDR3 sequence (DNA): TGTGCCAGCAGCGTAGGCCAGACTAGCGGGAGGGGGTTGAGCACAGATACGCAGTATTTT. Protein sequence: CASSVGQTSGRGLSTDTQYF.

The chain recombines TRBV7-9 with TRBJ2-1; D uncertain. V was clipped by 4 bases and J by 4 bases, with 5 bases between them. This CDR3 comprises 12 residues. Germline V gene lookup returns CDR1 SEHNR and CDR2 FQNEAQ (reference sequence). The CDR3 region has the DNA TGTGCCAGCAGCTCCATTTACAATGAGCAGTTCTTC. This sequence encodes CASSSIYNEQFF. Using reference TRBV7-9 and TRBJ2-1 for the parts outside the CDR3, the full variable domain is DTGVSQNPRHKITKRGQNVTFRCDPISEHNRLYWYRQTLGQGPEFLTYFQNEAQLEKSRLLSDRFSAERPKGSFSTLEIQRTEQGDSAMYLCASSSIYNEQFFGPGTRLTVL.

The chain joins TRBV19 to TRBJ2-3; 7 bases are shared with TRBD2. Germline V gene lookup returns CDR1 LNHDA and CDR2 SQIVND (reference sequence). V was clipped by 1 base and J by 2 bases; unmatched bases: 6. This CDR3 comprises 16 residues. CDR3 nucleotide sequence: TGTGCCAGTAGTATAGGCCGGGACTACCACACAGATACGCAGTATTTT. Translating it yields CASSIGRDYHTDTQYF.

The rearrangement links TRBV27 to TRBJ2-5; possibly TRBD2 for D (6 bases). CDR1 and CDR2 (germline): MNHEY, SMNVEV (reference sequence). Trimming removed 6 bases from V and 3 bases from J, with 14 bases in between. CDR3 size: 14 residues. In DNA form, the CDR3 reads TGTGCCAGCAGACGCACAGGACTAAAAGAGACCCAGTACTTC. Amino acids: CASRRTGLKETQYF.

This clone was observed once. The chain joins TRBV11-2 to TRBJ2-1, with a possible D match to TRBD2 (6 bases). The germline V and J ends were trimmed by 3 bases and 6 bases, with 15 bases remaining between them. The CDR3 has 15 amino acids. Germline CDR1 is SGHAT and CDR2 is FQNNGV. CDR3 DNA sequence: TGTGCCAGCAGCTTTGGGGGAGGCTTAAGCAATGAGCAGTTCTTC. Residues: CASSFGGGLSNEQFF.

This clone occurred once. V and J are TRBV11-3 and TRBJ2-7, with 11 bases identical to TRBD1. This CDR3 comprises 15 residues. J was trimmed by 2 bases and V by 4 bases; bases with no gene match: 4. Germline V CDR1 and CDR2: SGHNT, YENEEA. CDR3 sequence: CASSSRTGGPYEQYF. The CDR3, as DNA: TGTGCCAGCAGCTCAAGGACAGGGGGCCCCTACGAGCAGTACTTC.

The V and J genes are TRBV6-2 or TRBV6-3 and TRBJ1-2, with D unresolved. The germline V gene encodes CDR1 MNHEY and CDR2 SVGEGT. The CDR3 sequence is 14 residues long. Trimming removed 2 bases from V and 8 bases from J, with 15 bases in between. CDR3: CASSYGGPRRGYTF. DNA for the CDR3: TGTGCCAGCAGTTACGGTGGGCCAAGGCGAGGCTACACCTTC.

The chain is built from TRBV18 and TRBJ1-5, with D possibly matching TRBD1 (5 bases). Deletions cut 2 bases from V and 7 bases from J, with 15 bases between. The CDR3 is 15 residues long. CDR1 and CDR2 from the germline V gene are KGHSH and LQKENI. CDR3 in DNA: TGTGCCAGCTCACCAGCCGGGGGTGAAGGACAGCCCCAGCATTTT. Its translation is CASSPAGGEGQPQHF.

The chain recombines TRBV30 with TRBJ2-2, with TRBD1 identical over 9 bases. V lost 6 bases and J lost 4; bases outside the gene matches: 9. The CDR3 totals 15 residues. Looked up from germline, CDR1 is GTSNPN and CDR2 is SVGIG (reference sequence). This CDR3 is CACTGQGRGTGELFF. As DNA, the CDR3 is TGTGCCTGTACCGGACAGGGGAGAGGCACCGGGGAGCTGTTTTTT.

The rearrangement uses TRBV12-5 and TRBJ2-1; maybe TRBD2 (6 bases). V lost 4 bases and J lost 6, with 10 bases in between. CDR1 is LGHNT, CDR2 FRNRAP, per germline. The CDR3 contains 13 residues. CDR3 sequence: CASGWWEANEQFF. Written as DNA, the CDR3 is TGTGCTAGTGGTTGGTGGGAGGCCAATGAGCAGTTCTTC.

This clone was recorded once. J is TRBJ1-4 and V is TRBV2, with D possibly TRBD1 on 5 matching bases. Germline V gives CDR1 SNHLY, CDR2 FYNNEI. The CDR3 runs 16 residues. V was shortened by 6 bases and J by 6 bases, with 20 bases between the two germline ends. CDR3 DNA sequence: TGTGCCAGCAGGGAAAAGCAGGGCTTAGGGGATGAAAAACTGTTTTTT. Its protein is CASREKQGLGDEKLFF.

Written as DNA, the CDR3 is TGTGCCAGCAGTTCCCGGGGGACAGCCTCGCAGTATTTT. Residues: CASSSRGTASQYF. The rearrangement uses TRBV12-3 or TRBV12-4 and TRBJ2-3; possible D gene TRBD1, 7 bases. V lost 4 bases, J lost 10 bases, and 15 bases lay in between. The CDR3 loop spans 13 amino acids.

The chain combines TRBV5-1 with TRBJ2-6; the D is unclear. The germline gives CDR1 SGHRS, CDR2 YFSETQ. V shed 2 bases and J shed 4 bases, with 4 bases lying between them. The CDR3 extends over 13 amino acids. CDR3 DNA: TGCGCCAGCAGCTTTATCGGGGCCAACGTCCTGACTTTC. It yields the protein CASSFIGANVLTF.

CDR3: CASSLVHRASTDTQYF. DNA for the CDR3: TGTGCCAGCAGCTTAGTGCACAGGGCAAGCACAGATACGCAGTATTTT. The rearrangement uses TRBV11-2 and TRBJ2-3, with D perhaps TRBD1 (6 bases). The CDR3 sequence is 16 residues long. Trimming cost V 1 base and J 0 bases, with 11 bases left between them. CDR1 and CDR2 from the germline V gene are SGHAT and FQNNGV. Variable domain in full (rest from reference TRBV11-2 and TRBJ2-3): EAGVAQSPRYKIIEKRQSVAFWCNPISGHATLYWYQQILGQGPKLLIQFQNNGVVDDSQLPKDRFSAERLKGVDSTLKIQPAKLEDSAVYLCASSLVHRASTDTQYFGPGTRLTVL.

The chain joins TRBV19 to TRBJ2-4; maybe TRBD1 (5 bases). CDR3 length: 15 amino acids. Trimming shortened V by 6 bases and J by 7 bases, and 19 bases separated the two germline ends. The germline CDR1 and CDR2 sequences are LNHDA and SQIVND (reference sequence). CDR3 protein: CASSVQDSQRNIQYF. In DNA form, the CDR3 reads TGTGCCAGTAGCGTCCAAGACAGTCAAAGGAACATTCAGTACTTC. Looking up the rest from reference TRBV19 and TRBJ2-4 gives the full variable domain: DGGITQSPKYLFRKEGQNVTLSCEQNLNHDAMYWYRQDPGQGLRLIYYSQIVNDFQKGDIAEGYSVSREKKESFPLTVTSAQKNPTAFYLCASSVQDSQRNIQYFGAGTRLSVL.

This rearrangement joins TRBV5-6 to TRBJ1-2; D call uncertain. V lost 0 bases to trimming and J lost 2 bases, with 5 bases between them. The CDR3 sequence is 13 residues long. The germline V gene has CDR1 SGHDT and CDR2 YYEEEE. The CDR3 region has the DNA TGTGCCAGCAGCTTGGGAAGCAACTATGGCTACACCTTC. Encoded protein: CASSLGSNYGYTF.

This chain uses TRBV29-1 with TRBJ2-5; a possible D gene is TRBD2 (6 bases). The germline gives CDR1 SQVTM, CDR2 ANQGSEA. This CDR3 spans 12 amino acids. The germline V and J ends were trimmed by 3 bases and 2 bases, with 7 bases remaining between them. Written as DNA, the CDR3 is TGCAGCGTTGACGGGAGTCAAGAGACCCAGTACTTC. It specifies CSVDGSQETQYF.

With regard to this clone: Other DNA sequences in this sample translate to the same CDR3. V gene TRBV18 combines with J gene TRBJ1-1; tentatively, D is TRBD1 (6 bases). V gave up 3 bases and J gave up 2 bases, with 7 bases separating them. The germline CDR1 and CDR2 sequences are KGHSH and LQKENI. The CDR3 is 13 residues long. The CDR3 DNA reads TGTGCCAGCTCACCGACAGGAAACACTGAAGCTTTCTTT. Translation: CASSPTGNTEAFF.